This TCR beta chain emerged from a study of blood T cell repertoires in COVID-19. The overall study: The United States, Italy and Spain provided the acute and convalescent COVID-19 samples. T cells, B-cell-depleted T cells, or PBMCs provided the cDNA or gDNA that served as material.

The V end was cut by 1 base, the J end by 2 bases, with 11 bases between. CDR3 length: 15 residues. The germline V gene encodes CDR1 SGHNT and CDR2 YENEEA. Methods used by the authors: Amplification from reference gene primers served as the basis for estimated nucleated cell counts. Sequencing was performed with immunoSEQ multiplex PCR; in TCRdb, only in-frame clones are kept and a portion is missing. V and J calls and clone size are copied from that table; D and trimming were computed from the DNA. The repertoire holds 130,000 or so clones, with around 84% as singletons. This clonotype was sampled from a woman aged 55-69 years with acute or convalescent COVID-19. The V gene is TRBV11-3, the J gene TRBJ1-1; D uncertain. Sequences were obtained from peripheral blood. The CDR3 region is CASSLVLGLNTEAFF. CDR3 nucleotide sequence: TGTGCCAGCAGCTTAGTCCTGGGCCTAAACACTGAAGCTTTCTTT.